This is a list of T cell receptor beta chains from one sample in a study of T cell responses to AZD1222 COVID-19 vaccine. Produced via immunoSEQ multiplex PCR; TCRdb's table is partial and in-frame only. The sample has some 90,000 clones, 70% to 90% seen once. Sequencing used peripheral blood, obtained on day 0 of AZD1222 vaccination. Every receptor here comes from an adult in good health. Each CDR3 is given with its conserved first and last residue. A D gene is named only where the DNA matches it firmly. Only part of the rows carry a size: once, few, many, or a class if the clone is expanded.

abundance,v_gene,d_gene,j_gene,CDR3nt,CDR3aa
few,TRBV18,NA,TRBJ1-1,TGTGCCAGCTCACCACTGGACCGCTACACTGAAGCTTTCTTT,CASSPLDRYTEAFF
NA,TRBV5-1,NA,TRBJ2-7,TGCGCCAGCAGCTTGTCCAGGGTTGCCTACGAGCAGTACTTC,CASSLSRVAYEQYF
NA,TRBV25-1,NA,TRBJ2-5,TGTGCCAGCAGCAGAAGGATGGGGGGCTGGGAGACCCAGTACTTC,CASSRRMGGWETQYF
few,TRBV19,TRBD1,TRBJ2-2,TGTGCCAGTAGAACCCGGGACAGAGTTGGCGGGGAGCTGTTTTTT,CASRTRDRVGGELFF
NA,TRBV6-5,NA,TRBJ2-7,TGTGCCAGCAGGGCCCAGGGGTACGAGCAGTACTTC,CASRAQGYEQYF
NA,TRBV18,NA,TRBJ1-3,TGTGCCAGCTCACCGGGGGGCGGTGGAAACACCATATATTTT,CASSPGGGGNTIYF
NA,TRBV5-6,NA,TRBJ2-5,TGTGCCAGCAGCTTTATCGGGCAAGAGACCCAGTACTTC,CASSFIGQETQYF
NA,TRBV2,TRBD1,TRBJ2-3,TGTGCCAGCAGTGAAAACAGGGGGCGGGGGTTATGGACAGATACGCAGTATTTT,CASSENRGRGLWTDTQYF
NA,TRBV5-1,NA,TRBJ1-2,TGCGCCAGCAGCTTGAGATTTACTAACTATGGCTACACCTTC,CASSLRFTNYGYTF
few,TRBV25-1,NA,TRBJ1-1,TGTGCCAGCAGTGTTCACCGACAAGGCACTGAAGCTTTCTTT,CASSVHRQGTEAFF
NA,TRBV6-5,TRBD1,TRBJ2-7,TGTGCCAGCATCCAGGACAGGGTCCCATCCTACGAGCAGTACTTC,CASIQDRVPSYEQYF
NA,TRBV7-8,NA,TRBJ2-7,TGTGCCAGCAGCGTAGGACAGTACGAGCAGTACTTC,CASSVGQYEQYF
NA,TRBV4-1,NA,TRBJ1-4,TGCGCCAGCAGCCCCAACAGCGGTGCCGGTAATGAAAAACTGTTTTTT,CASSPNSGAGNEKLFF
few,TRBV5-1,TRBD1,TRBJ2-2,TGCGCCAGCAGTCTGACAGGGAGAACGACCGGGGAGCTGTTTTTT,CASSLTGRTTGELFF
NA,TRBV6-5,NA,TRBJ1-5,TGTGCCAGCAGTCGGACGCGACAAGGAGGGCAGCCCCAGCATTTT,CASSRTRQGGQPQHF
NA,TRBV19,TRBD1,TRBJ1-4,TGTGCCAGTAGTCCACAGGGGGCTGCTAATGAAAAACTGTTTTTT,CASSPQGAANEKLFF
NA,TRBV5-1,TRBD2,TRBJ2-7,TGCGCCAGCAGCTTGACTAGCGGGGGGGCGTACGAGCAGTACTTC,CASSLTSGGAYEQYF
NA,TRBV11-2,NA,TRBJ2-5,TGTGCCAGCAGCCCCTTCAAGGGAGAGACCCAGTACTTC,CASSPFKGETQYF
NA,TRBV30,NA,TRBJ1-2,TGTGCCTGGAGCGACCCCGGTGGCTACACCTTC,CAWSDPGGYTF
NA,TRBV12-3/TRBV12-4,NA,TRBJ1-2,TGTGCCACCCTGGGGGGGGTTGGCTACACCTTC,CATLGGVGYTF
NA,TRBV14,NA,TRBJ1-1,TGTGCCAGCAGCCAGGGGACGGGCAGGTACGCTTTCTTT,CASSQGTGRYAFF
NA,TRBV29-1,TRBD1,TRBJ1-1,TGCAGCGTGAGGACAGGGGGCCTTACTGAAGCTTTCTTT,CSVRTGGLTEAFF
NA,TRBV10-3,NA,TRBJ1-5,TGTGCCATCAGTGAGTCGGCGGGTAATCAGCCCCAGCATTTT,CAISESAGNQPQHF
NA,TRBV6-5,NA,TRBJ1-2,TGTGCCAGCAAGGAGGGAAACCGGGCGGATGGCTACACCTTC,CASKEGNRADGYTF
NA,TRBV4-1,TRBD1,TRBJ2-5,TGCGCCAGCAGCCAAGATCGAGGGGGCCGGTACCAAGAGACCCAGTACTTC,CASSQDRGGRYQETQYF
few,TRBV6-2/TRBV6-3,TRBD2,TRBJ2-5,TGTGCCAGCAGTTACCCGAGCAGCCTCCGACTAGCGGGGGACCAAGAGACCCAGTACTTC,CASSYPSSLRLAGDQETQYF
NA,TRBV5-6,TRBD1,TRBJ1-6,TGTGCCAGCAGCTTGGAACAGGGGAATTCACCCCTCCACTTT,CASSLEQGNSPLHF
NA,TRBV11-2,NA,TRBJ1-4,TGTGCCAGCAGCTCCCAGCTTAATGAAAAACTGTTTTTT,CASSSQLNEKLFF
once,TRBV7-3,NA,TRBJ2-3,TGTGCCAGCAGCTTATTACCCTGGGAAGATACGCAGTATTTT,CASSLLPWEDTQYF
NA,TRBV18,NA,TRBJ1-3,TGTGCCAGCTCACCACCGGCCGGGCCGGACTCTGGAAACACCATATATTTT,CASSPPAGPDSGNTIYF
NA,TRBV7-2,NA,TRBJ2-7,TGTGCCAGCAGCTTAGTAGGTAGCGGAGGGAACTACGAGCAGTACTTC,CASSLVGSGGNYEQYF
few,TRBV6-1,NA,TRBJ2-5,TGTGCCAGCAGTGAAGCACATCTTGCGGGGCAAGAGACCCAGTACTTC,CASSEAHLAGQETQYF
NA,TRBV6-5,NA,TRBJ1-2,TGTGCCACCGGACGGGTCCCAAACTATGGCTACACCTTC,CATGRVPNYGYTF
NA,TRBV29-1,NA,TRBJ1-2,TGCAGCGCGCCCCATGAGGGTTCTTTCTATGGCTACACCTTC,CSAPHEGSFYGYTF
NA,TRBV18,NA,TRBJ1-3,TGTGCCAGCTCATCGGGAGCTGGAAACACCATATATTTT,CASSSGAGNTIYF
NA,TRBV6-4,TRBD2,TRBJ2-3,TGTGCCAGCAGTGCCGGGACTAGCGGGGGGGATACGCAGTATTTT,CASSAGTSGGDTQYF
NA,TRBV7-9,NA,TRBJ2-1,TGTGCCAGCAGCTTAGCAGTCGATGAGCAGTTCTTC,CASSLAVDEQFF
NA,TRBV19,NA,TRBJ2-1,TGTGCCAGTAGTATAGATAATAAGGTTGTCGGGGTCTTC,CASSIDNKVVGVF
NA,TRBV19,NA,TRBJ1-2,TGTGCCAGTAGTATGGTGGAGGGCTACACCTTC,CASSMVEGYTF
NA,TRBV6-4,TRBD2,TRBJ2-7,TGTGCCAGCAGTGTGCTAGCGGGGGCGATCTACGAGCAGTACTTC,CASSVLAGAIYEQYF
NA,TRBV9,NA,TRBJ2-1,TGTGCCAGCAAGGCGGAGGGTGAGCAGTTCTTC,CASKAEGEQFF
NA,TRBV19,TRBD1,TRBJ1-5,TGTGCCAGTAGTATAGTCGACAGGGGGGATCAGCCCCAGCATTTT,CASSIVDRGDQPQHF
NA,TRBV10-3,TRBD1,TRBJ1-2,TGTGCCGTGCAGGGGGCGCCTGGCTACACCTTC,CAVQGAPGYTF
NA,TRBV28,TRBD2,TRBJ2-1,TGTGCCAGCAGTTCCTGGGGGACTAGCGGGGGCTCAAGCTCCTACAATGAGCAGTTCTTC,CASSSWGTSGGSSSYNEQFF
NA,TRBV19,NA,TRBJ2-3,TGTGCCAGTAGTCAGGGACGTCTGGGGGCCACAGATACGCAGTATTTT,CASSQGRLGATDTQYF
once,TRBV5-1,TRBD1,TRBJ1-2,TGCGCCAGCAGCCCCGGGACAGGGGGAGAAGGCTACACCTTC,CASSPGTGGEGYTF
few,TRBV6-4,TRBD2,TRBJ2-2,TGTGCCAGCAACAGGACTAGCGGGGGGGACACCGGGGAGCTGTTTTTT,CASNRTSGGDTGELFF
NA,TRBV6-5,NA,TRBJ1-6,TGTGCCAGCAGCTCAACACGGACGCTTAATTCACCCCTCCACTTT,CASSSTRTLNSPLHF